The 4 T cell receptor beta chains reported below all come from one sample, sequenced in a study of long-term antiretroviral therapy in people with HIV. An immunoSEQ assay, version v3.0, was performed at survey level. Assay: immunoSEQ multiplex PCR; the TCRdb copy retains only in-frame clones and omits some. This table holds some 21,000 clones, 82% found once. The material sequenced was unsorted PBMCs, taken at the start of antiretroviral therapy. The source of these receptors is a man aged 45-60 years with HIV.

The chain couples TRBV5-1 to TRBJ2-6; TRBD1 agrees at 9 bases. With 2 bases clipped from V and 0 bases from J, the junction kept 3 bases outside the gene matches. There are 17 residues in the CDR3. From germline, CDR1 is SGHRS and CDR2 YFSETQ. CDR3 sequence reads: CASSFGQGSSGANVLTF. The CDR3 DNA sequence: TGCGCCAGCAGCTTTGGACAGGGGTCCTCTGGGGCCAACGTCCTGACTTTC.

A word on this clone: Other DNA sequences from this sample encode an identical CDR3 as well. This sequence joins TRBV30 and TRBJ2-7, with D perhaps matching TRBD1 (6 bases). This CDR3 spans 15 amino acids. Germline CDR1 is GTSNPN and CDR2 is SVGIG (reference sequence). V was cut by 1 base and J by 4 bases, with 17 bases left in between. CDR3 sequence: CAWSGETGTYYEQYF. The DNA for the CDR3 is TGTGCCTGGAGTGGAGAGACAGGTACATATTACGAGCAGTACTTC.

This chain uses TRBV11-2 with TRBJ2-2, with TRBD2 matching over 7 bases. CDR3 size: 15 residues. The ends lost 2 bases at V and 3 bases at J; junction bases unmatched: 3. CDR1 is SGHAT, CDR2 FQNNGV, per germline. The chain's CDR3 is CASSLWGGDTGELFF. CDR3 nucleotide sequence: TGTGCCAGCAGCTTATGGGGAGGGGACACCGGGGAGCTGTTTTTT. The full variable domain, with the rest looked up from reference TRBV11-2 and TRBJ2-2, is EAGVAQSPRYKIIEKRQSVAFWCNPISGHATLYWYQQILGQGPKLLIQFQNNGVVDDSQLPKDRFSAERLKGVDSTLKIQPAKLEDSAVYLCASSLWGGDTGELFFGEGSRLTVL.

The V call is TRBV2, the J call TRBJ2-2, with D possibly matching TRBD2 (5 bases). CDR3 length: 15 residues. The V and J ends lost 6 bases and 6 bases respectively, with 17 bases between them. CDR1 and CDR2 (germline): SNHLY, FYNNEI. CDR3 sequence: CASSERTSYAGELFF. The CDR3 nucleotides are TGTGCCAGCAGCGAGCGGACGTCGTACGCCGGGGAGCTGTTTTTT.